This T cell receptor beta chain emerged from a study of identical twins. Notes on the study in general: Sequences that were out-of-frame, alpha and twin-shared displayed an excess of low generation probability. Insertions were reduced in abundant cord blood beta clonotypes but not in memory repertoires. Zero-insertion results could be subject to partial confounding by invariant MAIT and iNKT cells.

Template switching created a universal primer site, and the cDNA included unique molecular identifiers. TCRdb ran MiXCR on the 5' RACE reads and lists one entry per CDR3 protein. Among more than 1.5 million distinct CDR3 sequences, around 29% were seen once, and the ten largest hold approximately 0.29%. In this sample, this clonotype turned up a few times. Its antigen is unknown. The sample was cord blood. The origin of this receptor is a newborn girl in good health.

CDR3 residues: CASRTFSGYLPSGANVLTF. As DNA, the CDR3 is TGTGCCAGCAGAACCTTCTCAGGATATTTGCCCTCTGGGGCCAACGTCCTGACTTTC. This chain uses TRBV27 with TRBJ2-6, with D hard to call. Germline-derived CDR1 and CDR2 are MNHEY and SMNVEV (reference sequence). Trimming pared 6 bases from V and 0 bases from J, leaving 21 bases between. There are 19 residues in the CDR3.